The present T cell receptor (beta chain) was sequenced within a study of CD8+CD57+ T cells in acquired aplastic anemia. The sequenced patients had an expansion of CD8+CD57+ cells seen by flow cytometry. The study sampled blood from patients who had received no therapy. This clonotype was counted once. Its antigen is as yet unknown. Regarding the study as a whole: Statistical testing detected no significant gap in CD8+ Simpson's diversity between patients and controls.

Profiles of TCR beta VDJ and CDR3 were generated from a genomic DNA template. TCRdb passed the reads through MiXCR, listing each CDR3 protein once. The sample lists 150,000 to 200,000 distinct CDR3 sequences, approximately 48% seen once, with more than 1.5% in the top ten. This TCR was sampled from a human donor with aplastic anemia. Sequenced: sorted CD4+, CD8+, or CD8+CD57+ T cells (not recorded which) from PBMCs.

CDR3 coding DNA: TGTGCCAGTAGTCCTGGGACCTTGAACACCGGGGAGCTGTTTTTT. Translated: CASSPGTLNTGELFF. The chain recombines TRBV19 with TRBJ2-2; D tentatively reads TRBD1 or TRBD2 (5 bases each). Germline-derived CDR1 and CDR2 are LNHDA and SQIVND (reference sequence). Trimming removed 5 bases from V and 1 base from J, with 11 bases in between. This CDR3 has 15 amino acids.